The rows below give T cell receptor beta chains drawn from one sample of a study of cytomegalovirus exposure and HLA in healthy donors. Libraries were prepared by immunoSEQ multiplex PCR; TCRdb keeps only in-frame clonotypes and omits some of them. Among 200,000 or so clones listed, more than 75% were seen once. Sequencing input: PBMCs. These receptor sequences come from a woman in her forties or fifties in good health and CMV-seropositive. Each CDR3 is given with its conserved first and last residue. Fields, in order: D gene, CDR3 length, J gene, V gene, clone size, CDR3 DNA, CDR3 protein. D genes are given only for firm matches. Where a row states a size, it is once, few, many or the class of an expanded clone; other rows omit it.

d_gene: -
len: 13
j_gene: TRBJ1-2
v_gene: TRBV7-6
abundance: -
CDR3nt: TGTGCCAGCAGCTTAGACGGAGGCTATGGCTACACCTTC
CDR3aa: CASSLDGGYGYTF

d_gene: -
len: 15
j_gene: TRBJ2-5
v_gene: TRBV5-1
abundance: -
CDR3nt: TGCGCCAGCAGCCCCTATGGGTACGGGCAAGAGACCCAGTACTTC
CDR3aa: CASSPYGYGQETQYF

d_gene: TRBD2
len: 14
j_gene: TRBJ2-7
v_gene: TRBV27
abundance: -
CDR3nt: TGTGCCAGCAGTAGACTAGCGGGTTCCTACGAGCAGTACTTC
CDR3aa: CASSRLAGSYEQYF

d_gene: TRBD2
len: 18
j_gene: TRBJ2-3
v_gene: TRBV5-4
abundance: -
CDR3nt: TGTGCCAGCAGCTTGGGCGGCGGGAGGTCTATTCCGACAGATACGCAGTATTTT
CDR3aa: CASSLGGGRSIPTDTQYF

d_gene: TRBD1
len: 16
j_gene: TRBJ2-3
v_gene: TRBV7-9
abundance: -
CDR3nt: TGTGCCAGCAGCCTTCGACAGGGGAGTGGTACAGATACGCAGTATTTT
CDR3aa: CASSLRQGSGTDTQYF

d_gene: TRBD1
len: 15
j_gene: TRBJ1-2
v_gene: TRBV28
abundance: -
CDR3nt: TGTGCCAGCAGCCCGGGACAGGGGGCAGGCTATGGCTACACCTTC
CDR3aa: CASSPGQGAGYGYTF

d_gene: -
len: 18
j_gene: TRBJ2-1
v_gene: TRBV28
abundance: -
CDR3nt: TGTGCCAGCAGCCGCACTCCACTTACAGGATCCCACTACAATGAGCAGTTCTTC
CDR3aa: CASSRTPLTGSHYNEQFF

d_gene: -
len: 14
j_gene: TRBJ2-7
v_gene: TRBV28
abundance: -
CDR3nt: TGTGCCAGCAGTCAACCCGGGACAACCTACGAGCAGTACTTC
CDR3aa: CASSQPGTTYEQYF

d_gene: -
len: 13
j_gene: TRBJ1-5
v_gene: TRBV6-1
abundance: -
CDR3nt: TGTGCCAGCAGGACTTATAGCAATCAGCCCCAGCATTTT
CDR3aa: CASRTYSNQPQHF

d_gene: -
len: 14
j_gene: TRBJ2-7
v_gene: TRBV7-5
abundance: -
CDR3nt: TGTGTCAGAAGCAGGACACCTTACTCCTACGAGCAGTACTTC
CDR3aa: CVRSRTPYSYEQYF

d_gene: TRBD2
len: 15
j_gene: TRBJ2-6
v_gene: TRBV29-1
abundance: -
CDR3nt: TGCAGCGTCTACGGGGGGGTATCTGGGGCCAACGTCCTGACTTTC
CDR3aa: CSVYGGVSGANVLTF

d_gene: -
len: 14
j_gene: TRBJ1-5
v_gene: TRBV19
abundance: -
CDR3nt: TGTGCCAGTGCATCTGGGGGGAGCAATCAGCCCCAGCATTTT
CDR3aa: CASASGGSNQPQHF

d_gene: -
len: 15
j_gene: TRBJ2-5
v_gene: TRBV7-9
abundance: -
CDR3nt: TGTTCCAGCAGCTTGGTCCCCCGGACAGAAGAGACCCAGTACTTC
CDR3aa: CSSSLVPRTEETQYF

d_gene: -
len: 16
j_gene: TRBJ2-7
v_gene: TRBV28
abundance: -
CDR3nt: TGTGCCAGCAGTTTGATAACGGAGGGGGCGGGCTACGAGCAGTACTTC
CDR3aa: CASSLITEGAGYEQYF

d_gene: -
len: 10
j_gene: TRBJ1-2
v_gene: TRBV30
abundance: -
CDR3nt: TGTGCCTGGAGGGTGAGGTGGTGCACCTTC
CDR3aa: CAWRVRWCTF

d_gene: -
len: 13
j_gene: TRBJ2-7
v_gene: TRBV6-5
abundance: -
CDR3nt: TGTGCCAGCAGTTACTCGAGAGACTACGAGCAGTACTTC
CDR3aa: CASSYSRDYEQYF

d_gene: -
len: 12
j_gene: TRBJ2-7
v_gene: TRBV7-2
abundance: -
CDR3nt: TGTGCCAGCAGCACACAGGGTTACGAGCAGTACTTC
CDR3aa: CASSTQGYEQYF

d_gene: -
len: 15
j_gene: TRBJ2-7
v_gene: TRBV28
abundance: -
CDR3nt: TGTGCCAGCAGTCCCTCCGGAGGGGCCCCTTTGGAGCAGTACTTC
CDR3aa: CASSPSGGAPLEQYF

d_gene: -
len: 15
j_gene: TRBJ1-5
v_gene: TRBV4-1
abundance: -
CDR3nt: TGCGCCAGCAGCCCCGACTCTTATAGCAATCAGCCCCAGCATTTT
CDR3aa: CASSPDSYSNQPQHF

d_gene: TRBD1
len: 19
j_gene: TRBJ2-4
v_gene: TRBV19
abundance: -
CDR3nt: TGTGCCAGTAGTATGGACAGGATGCATGGGGACCCAGCCAAAAACATTCAGTACTTC
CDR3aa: CASSMDRMHGDPAKNIQYF

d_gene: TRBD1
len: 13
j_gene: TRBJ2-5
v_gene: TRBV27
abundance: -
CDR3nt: TGTGCCAGCAGTTTTACAGGGGGTCAGACCCAGTACTTC
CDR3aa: CASSFTGGQTQYF

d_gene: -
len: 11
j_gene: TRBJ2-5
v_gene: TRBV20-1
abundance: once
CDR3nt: TGCAGTGCTACTAGCGTAGAGACCCAGTACTTC
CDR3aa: CSATSVETQYF

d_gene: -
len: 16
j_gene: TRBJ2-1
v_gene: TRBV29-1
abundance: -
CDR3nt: TGCAGCGTTGATAGCCGAACCTCTAGCTCCTACAATGAGCAGTTCTTC
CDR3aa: CSVDSRTSSSYNEQFF

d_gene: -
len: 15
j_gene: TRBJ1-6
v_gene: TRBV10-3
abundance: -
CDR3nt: TGTGCCATCAGTGAGGGAGGATCCTATAATTCACCCCTCCACTTT
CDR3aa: CAISEGGSYNSPLHF

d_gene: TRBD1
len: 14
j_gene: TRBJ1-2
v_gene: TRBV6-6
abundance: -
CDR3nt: TGTGCCAGCAGTCCAGGACAGGCTGTATACGGCTACACCTTC
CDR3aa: CASSPGQAVYGYTF

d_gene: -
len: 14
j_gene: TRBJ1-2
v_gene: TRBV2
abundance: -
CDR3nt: TGTGCCAGCAGAGGAGGGAGGGGCAACTATGGCTACACCTTC
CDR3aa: CASRGGRGNYGYTF